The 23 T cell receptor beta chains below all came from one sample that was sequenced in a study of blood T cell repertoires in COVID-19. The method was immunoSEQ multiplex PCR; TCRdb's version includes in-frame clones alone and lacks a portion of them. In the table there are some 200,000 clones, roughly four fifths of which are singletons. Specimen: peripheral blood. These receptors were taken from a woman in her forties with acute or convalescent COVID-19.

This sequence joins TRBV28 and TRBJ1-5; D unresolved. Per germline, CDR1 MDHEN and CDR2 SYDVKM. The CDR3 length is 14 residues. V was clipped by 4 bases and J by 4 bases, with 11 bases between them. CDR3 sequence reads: CASSSHTGNQPQHF. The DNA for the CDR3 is TGTGCCAGCAGTTCCCACACGGGTAATCAGCCCCAGCATTTT.

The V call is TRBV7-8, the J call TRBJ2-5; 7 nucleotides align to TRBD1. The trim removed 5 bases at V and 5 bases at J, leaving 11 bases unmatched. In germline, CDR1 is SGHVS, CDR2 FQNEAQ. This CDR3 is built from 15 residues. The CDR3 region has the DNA TGTGCCAGCAGCCCTGGTGGCGTAGGGGGCGAGACCCAGTACTTC. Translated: CASSPGGVGGETQYF.

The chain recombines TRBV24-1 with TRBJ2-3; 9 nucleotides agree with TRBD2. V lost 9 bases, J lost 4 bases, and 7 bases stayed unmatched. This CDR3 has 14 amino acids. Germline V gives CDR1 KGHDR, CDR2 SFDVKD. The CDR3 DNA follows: TGTGCCACCGCGGGAGGGGCACTCCCAGATACGCAGTATTTT. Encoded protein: CATAGGALPDTQYF.

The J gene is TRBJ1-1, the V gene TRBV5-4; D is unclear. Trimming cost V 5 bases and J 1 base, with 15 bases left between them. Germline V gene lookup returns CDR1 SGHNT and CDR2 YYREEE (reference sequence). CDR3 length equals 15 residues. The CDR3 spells CASRPNDTPNTEAFF. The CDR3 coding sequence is TGTGCCAGCAGACCTAACGACACCCCGAACACTGAAGCTTTCTTT.

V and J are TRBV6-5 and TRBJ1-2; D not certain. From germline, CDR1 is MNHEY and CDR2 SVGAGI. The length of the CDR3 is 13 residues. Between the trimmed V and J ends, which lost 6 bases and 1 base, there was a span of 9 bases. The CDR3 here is CASRAPSNYGYTF. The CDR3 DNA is TGTGCCAGCAGAGCCCCGAGTAACTATGGCTACACCTTC.

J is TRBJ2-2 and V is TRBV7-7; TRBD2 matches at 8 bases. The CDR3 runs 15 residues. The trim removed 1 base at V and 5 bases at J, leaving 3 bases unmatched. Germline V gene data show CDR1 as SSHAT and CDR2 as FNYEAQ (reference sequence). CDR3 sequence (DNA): TGTGCCAGCAGCTTAGGCCCGGGGGGGACCGGGGAGCTGTTTTTT. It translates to CASSLGPGGTGELFF.

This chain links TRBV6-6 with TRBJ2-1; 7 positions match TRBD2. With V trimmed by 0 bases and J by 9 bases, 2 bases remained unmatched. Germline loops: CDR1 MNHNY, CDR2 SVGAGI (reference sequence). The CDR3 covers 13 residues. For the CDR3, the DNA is TGTGCCAGCAGTTACTCCGGGGAGGGTGAGCAGTTCTTC. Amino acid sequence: CASSYSGEGEQFF.

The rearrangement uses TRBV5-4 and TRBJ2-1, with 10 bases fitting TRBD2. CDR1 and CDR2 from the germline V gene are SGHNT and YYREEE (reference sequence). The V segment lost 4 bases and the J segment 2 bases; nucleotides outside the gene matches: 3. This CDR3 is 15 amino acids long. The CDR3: CASSQSGGAYNEQFF. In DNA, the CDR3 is TGTGCCAGCAGCCAAAGCGGGGGGGCCTACAATGAGCAGTTCTTC.

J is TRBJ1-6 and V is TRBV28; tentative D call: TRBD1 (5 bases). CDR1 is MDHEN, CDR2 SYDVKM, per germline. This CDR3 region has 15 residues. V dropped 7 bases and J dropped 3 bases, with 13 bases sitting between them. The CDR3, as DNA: TGTGCCAGCACCACCTACCAGGGCTATAATTCACCCCTCCACTTT. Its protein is CASTTYQGYNSPLHF.

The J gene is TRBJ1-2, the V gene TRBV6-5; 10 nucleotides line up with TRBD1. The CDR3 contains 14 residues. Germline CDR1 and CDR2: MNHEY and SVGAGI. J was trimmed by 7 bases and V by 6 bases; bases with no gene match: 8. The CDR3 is CASSWTGGFFGYTF. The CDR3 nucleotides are TGTGCCAGCAGCTGGACAGGGGGGTTTTTTGGCTACACCTTC.

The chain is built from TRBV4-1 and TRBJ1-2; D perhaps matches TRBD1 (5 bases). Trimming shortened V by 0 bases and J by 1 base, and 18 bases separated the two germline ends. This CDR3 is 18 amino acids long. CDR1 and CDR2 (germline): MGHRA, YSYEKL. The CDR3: CASSQDRGLLSHNYGYTF. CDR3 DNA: TGCGCCAGCAGCCAAGATAGGGGCCTTTTATCCCATAACTATGGCTACACCTTC.

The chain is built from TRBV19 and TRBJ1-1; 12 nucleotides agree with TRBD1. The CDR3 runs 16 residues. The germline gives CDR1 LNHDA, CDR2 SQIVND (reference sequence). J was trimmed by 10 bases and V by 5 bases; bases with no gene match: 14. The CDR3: CASSAGTGGRGTGAFF. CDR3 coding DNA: TGTGCCAGTAGTGCCGGGACAGGGGGCCGGGGAACAGGAGCTTTCTTT.

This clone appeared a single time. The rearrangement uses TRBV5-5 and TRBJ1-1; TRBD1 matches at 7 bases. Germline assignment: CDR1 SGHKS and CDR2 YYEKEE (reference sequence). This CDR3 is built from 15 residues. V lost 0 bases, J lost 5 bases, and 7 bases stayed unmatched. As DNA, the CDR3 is TGTGCCAGCAGCTTGGGTGGGACAGTAAGTACTGAAGCTTTCTTT. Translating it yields CASSLGGTVSTEAFF.

Written as DNA, the CDR3 is TGCGCCAGCAGCTCCCCTGGGGGGGTAGATACGCAGTATTTT. Its translation is CASSSPGGVDTQYF. V usage is TRBV5-1 and J usage is TRBJ2-3; 7 nucleotides match TRBD2. Per the germline V gene, CDR1 is SGHRS and CDR2 is YFSETQ. V dropped 3 bases and J dropped 5; count of bases not matched to a gene: 6. There are 14 residues in the CDR3.

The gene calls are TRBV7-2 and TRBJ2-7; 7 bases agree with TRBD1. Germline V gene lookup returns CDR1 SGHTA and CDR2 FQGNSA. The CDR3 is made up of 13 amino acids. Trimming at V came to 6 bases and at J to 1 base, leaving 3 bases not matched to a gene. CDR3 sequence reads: CASRDRPSYEQYF. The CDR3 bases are TGTGCCAGCAGGGACAGGCCGTCCTACGAGCAGTACTTC.

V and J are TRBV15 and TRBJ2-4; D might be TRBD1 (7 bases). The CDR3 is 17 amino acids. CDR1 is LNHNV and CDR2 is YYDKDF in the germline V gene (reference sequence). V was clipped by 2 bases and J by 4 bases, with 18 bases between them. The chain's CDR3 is CATSRLPQGGNKNIQYF. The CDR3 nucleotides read TGTGCCACCAGCAGATTGCCGCAGGGGGGAAATAAAAACATTCAGTACTTC.

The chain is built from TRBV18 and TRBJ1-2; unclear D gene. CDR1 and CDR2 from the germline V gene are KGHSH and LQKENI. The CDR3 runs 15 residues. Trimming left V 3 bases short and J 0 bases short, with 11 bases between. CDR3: CASSPTRQTNYGYTF. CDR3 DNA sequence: TGTGCCAGCTCACCGACGCGGCAAACTAACTATGGCTACACCTTC.

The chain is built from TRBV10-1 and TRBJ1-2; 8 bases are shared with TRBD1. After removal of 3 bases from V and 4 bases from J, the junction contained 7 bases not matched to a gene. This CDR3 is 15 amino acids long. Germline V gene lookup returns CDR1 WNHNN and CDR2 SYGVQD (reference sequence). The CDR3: CASSDGQGCGYGYTF. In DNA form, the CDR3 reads TGCGCCAGCAGTGATGGACAGGGTTGCGGCTATGGCTACACCTTC.

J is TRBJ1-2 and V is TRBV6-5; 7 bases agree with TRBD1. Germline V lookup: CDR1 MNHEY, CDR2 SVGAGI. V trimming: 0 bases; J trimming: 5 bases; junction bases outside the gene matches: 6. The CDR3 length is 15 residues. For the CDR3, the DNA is TGTGCCAGCAGTTACTCCTCAGGGGGTGGGTATGGCTACACCTTC. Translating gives CASSYSSGGGYGYTF.

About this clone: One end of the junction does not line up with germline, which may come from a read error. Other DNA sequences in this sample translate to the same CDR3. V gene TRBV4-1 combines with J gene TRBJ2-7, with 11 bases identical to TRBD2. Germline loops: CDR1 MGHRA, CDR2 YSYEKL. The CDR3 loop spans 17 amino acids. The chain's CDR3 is CASSHILAGVPLYEQYF. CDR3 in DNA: TGCGCCAGTAGCCACATACTAGCGGGAGTGCCCCTCTACGAGCAGTACTTC.

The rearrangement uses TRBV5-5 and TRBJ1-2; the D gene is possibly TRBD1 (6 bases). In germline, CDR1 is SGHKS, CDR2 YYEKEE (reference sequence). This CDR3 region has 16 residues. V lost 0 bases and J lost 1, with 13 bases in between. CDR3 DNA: TGTGCCAGCAGCTTGGCGACCAGGGGAGATAACTATGGCTACACCTTC. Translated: CASSLATRGDNYGYTF.

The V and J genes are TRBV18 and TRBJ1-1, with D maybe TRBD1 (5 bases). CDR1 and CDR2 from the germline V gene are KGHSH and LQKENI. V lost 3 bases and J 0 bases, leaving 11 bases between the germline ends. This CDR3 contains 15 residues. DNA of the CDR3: TGTGCCAGCTCACCCGGACAAGATATGAACACTGAAGCTTTCTTT. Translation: CASSPGQDMNTEAFF. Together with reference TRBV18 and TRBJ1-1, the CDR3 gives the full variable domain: NAGVMQNPRHLVRRRGQEARLRCSPMKGHSHVYWYRQLPEEGLKFMVYLQKENIIDESGMPKERFSAEFPKEGPSILRIQQVVRGDSAAYFCASSPGQDMNTEAFFGQGTRLTVV.

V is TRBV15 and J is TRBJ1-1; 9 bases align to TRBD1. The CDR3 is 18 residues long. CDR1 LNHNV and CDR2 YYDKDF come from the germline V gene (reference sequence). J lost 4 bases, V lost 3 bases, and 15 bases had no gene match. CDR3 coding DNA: TGTGCCACCAGCAGGCCGGGACAGGGAGGTGTAGGGGTCACTGAAGCTTTCTTT. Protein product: CATSRPGQGGVGVTEAFF.